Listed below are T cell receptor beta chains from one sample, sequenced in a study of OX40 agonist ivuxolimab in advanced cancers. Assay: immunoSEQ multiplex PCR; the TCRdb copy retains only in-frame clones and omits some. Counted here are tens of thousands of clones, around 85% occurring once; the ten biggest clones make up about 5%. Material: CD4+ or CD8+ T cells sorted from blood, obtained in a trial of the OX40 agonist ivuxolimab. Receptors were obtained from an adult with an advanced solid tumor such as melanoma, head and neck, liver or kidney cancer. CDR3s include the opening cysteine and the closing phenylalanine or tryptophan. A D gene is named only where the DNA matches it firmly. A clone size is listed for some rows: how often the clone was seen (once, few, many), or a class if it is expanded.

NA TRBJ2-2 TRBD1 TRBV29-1 CSVVGTAYTGELFF TGCAGCGTTGTAGGGACAGCCTACACCGGGGAGCTGTTTTTT
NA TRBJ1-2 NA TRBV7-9 CASTPGLLTDYGYTF TGTGCCAGCACCCCGGGACTTCTGACTGACTATGGCTACACCTTC
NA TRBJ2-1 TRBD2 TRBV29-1 CSVEDSAGIYNEQFF TGCAGCGTTGAAGACTCAGCGGGAATATACAATGAGCAGTTCTTC
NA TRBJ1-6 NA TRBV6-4 CASSVTGSNSPLHF TGTGCCAGCAGTGTCACAGGGAGTAATTCACCCCTCCACTTT
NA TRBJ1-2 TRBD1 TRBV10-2 CASSGDGTAYGYTF TGCGCCAGCAGTGGCGACGGGACAGCTTATGGCTACACCTTC
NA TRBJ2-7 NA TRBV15 CATSVDFSYEQYF TGTGCCACCAGCGTGGATTTCTCCTACGAGCAGTACTTC
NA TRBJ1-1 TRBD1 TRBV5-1 CASSLRQGGTEAFF TGCGCCAGCAGCTTGCGACAGGGAGGGACTGAAGCTTTCTTT
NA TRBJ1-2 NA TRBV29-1 CSVDSSYGYTF TGCAGCGTTGATTCGAGTTATGGCTACACCTTC
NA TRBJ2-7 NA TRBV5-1 CASSDLTTTGTSEQYF TGCGCCAGCAGCGATCTCACCACAACGGGAACGTCCGAGCAGTACTTC
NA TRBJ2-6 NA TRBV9 CASSVQIEGPGANVLTF TGTGCCAGCAGCGTACAAATTGAGGGACCTGGGGCCAACGTCCTGACTTTC
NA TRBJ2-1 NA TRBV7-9 CATPRGFGGIPYNEQFF TGTGCCACCCCCCGGGGGTTTGGCGGGATACCTTACAATGAGCAGTTCTTC
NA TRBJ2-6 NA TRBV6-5 CASSYDGGSGANVLTF TGTGCCAGCAGTTACGACGGAGGCTCTGGGGCCAACGTCCTGACTTTC
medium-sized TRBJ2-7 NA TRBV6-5 CASSYIGSSYEQYF TGTGCCAGCAGTTACATCGGCAGTTCCTACGAGCAGTACTTC
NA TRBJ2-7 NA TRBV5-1 CASGARSYEQYF TGCGCCAGCGGGGCCAGAAGTTACGAGCAGTACTTC
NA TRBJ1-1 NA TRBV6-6 CASSYGQRMNTEAFF TGTGCCAGCAGTTACGGCCAGAGGATGAACACTGAAGCTTTCTTT
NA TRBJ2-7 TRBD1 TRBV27 CASSRNRGRFNEQYF TGTGCCAGCAGCCGCAACAGGGGGCGGTTTAACGAGCAGTACTTC
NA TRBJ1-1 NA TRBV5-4 CASTRPGSDEAFF TGTGCCAGCACCCGCCCAGGCTCGGACGAAGCTTTCTTT
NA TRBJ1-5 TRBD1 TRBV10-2 CASSTDRGDQPQHF TGCGCCAGCAGTACCGACAGGGGCGATCAGCCCCAGCATTTT
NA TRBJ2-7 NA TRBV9 CASSGGGRDEQYF TGTGCCAGCAGCGGGGGGGGGCGGGACGAGCAGTACTTC
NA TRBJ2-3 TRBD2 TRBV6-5 CASSYTISGGASTQYF TGTGCCAGCAGTTACACTATTAGCGGGGGGGCTTCTACGCAGTATTTT
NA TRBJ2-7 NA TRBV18 CASSSQTGGDEQYF TGTGCCAGCTCATCTCAGACAGGTGGGGACGAGCAGTACTTC
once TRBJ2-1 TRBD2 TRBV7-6 CASSLKLTSGIYNEQFF TGTGCCAGCAGCCTAAAACTAACTAGCGGGATTTACAATGAGCAGTTCTTC
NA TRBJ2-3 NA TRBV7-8 CASSSPQTGSLGDTQYF TGTGCCAGCAGCTCGCCACAAACAGGGTCGTTGGGAGATACGCAGTATTTT
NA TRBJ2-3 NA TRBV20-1 CSARIVDTQYF TGCAGTGCTAGAATAGTAGATACGCAGTATTTT
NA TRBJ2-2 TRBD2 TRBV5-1 CASSPPTSGNWGVGELFF TGCGCCAGCAGCCCACCGACTAGCGGAAACTGGGGGGTCGGGGAGCTGTTTTTT
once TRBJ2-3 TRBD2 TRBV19 CASSIGLAGTDTQYF TGTGCCAGTAGTATAGGGCTAGCGGGAACAGATACGCAGTATTTT
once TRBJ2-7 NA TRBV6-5 CASSYSISGRYEQYF TGTGCCAGCAGTTACTCGATTTCAGGGCGCTACGAGCAGTACTTC
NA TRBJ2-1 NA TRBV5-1 CASSSTGHNEQFF TGCGCCAGCAGCAGCACAGGACACAATGAGCAGTTCTTC
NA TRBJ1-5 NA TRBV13 CASSLRAADSNQPQHF TGTGCCAGCAGCTTAAGGGCTGCCGATAGCAATCAGCCCCAGCATTTT
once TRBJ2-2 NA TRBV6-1 CASGHKGANTGELFF TGTGCCAGCGGTCATAAGGGCGCGAACACCGGGGAGCTGTTTTTT
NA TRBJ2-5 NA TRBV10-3 CAISEGTYQETQYF TGTGCCATCAGTGAGGGGACGTACCAAGAGACCCAGTACTTC
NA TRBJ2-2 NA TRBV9 CASSVGYGFDTGELFF TGTGCCAGCAGCGTTGGTTACGGGTTTGACACCGGGGAGCTGTTTTTT
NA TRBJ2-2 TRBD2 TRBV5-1 CASSLGRESTGELFF TGCGCCAGCAGCTTGGGGCGGGAGAGCACCGGGGAGCTGTTTTTT
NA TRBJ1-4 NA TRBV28 CASSLADGLAGREKLFF TGTGCCAGCAGTTTAGCGGACGGCCTAGCGGGTCGTGAAAAACTGTTTTTT
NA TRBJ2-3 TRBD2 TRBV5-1 CASSFTSGWMDTQYF TGCGCCAGCAGCTTTACTAGCGGGTGGATGGATACGCAGTATTTT
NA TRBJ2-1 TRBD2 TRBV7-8 CASSLGAGGNEQFF TGTGCCAGCAGCTTAGGAGCGGGAGGGAATGAGCAGTTCTTC
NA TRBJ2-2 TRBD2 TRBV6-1 CASSEMLAGVGGELFF TGTGCCAGCAGTGAAATGTTAGCGGGAGTCGGCGGGGAGCTGTTTTTT
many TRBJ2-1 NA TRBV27 CASTESALYNEQFF TGTGCCAGCACGGAGTCGGCCCTGTACAATGAGCAGTTCTTC
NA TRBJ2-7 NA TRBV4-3 CASSQNSRNEQYF TGCGCCAGCAGCCAAAATTCTAGAAACGAGCAGTACTTC
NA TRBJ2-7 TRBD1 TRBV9 CASSARGQIYEQYF TGTGCCAGCAGCGCCAGGGGGCAGATCTACGAGCAGTACTTC
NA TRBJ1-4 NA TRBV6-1 CASITGPATNEKLFF TGTGCCAGCATAACCGGCCCTGCAACTAATGAAAAACTGTTTTTT
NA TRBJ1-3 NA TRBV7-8 CASNQDSSGNTIYF TGTGCCAGCAACCAGGACAGCTCTGGAAACACCATATATTTT
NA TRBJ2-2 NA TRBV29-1 CSVGYTGELFF TGCAGCGTTGGCTATACCGGGGAGCTGTTTTTT
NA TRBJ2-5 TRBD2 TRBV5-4 CASSLGGDVAGRTETQYF TGTGCCAGCAGCTTGGGGGGGGATGTAGCGGGACGGACTGAGACCCAGTACTTC
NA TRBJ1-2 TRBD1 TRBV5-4 CASSLDRVHGYTF TGTGCCAGCAGCTTAGACAGGGTCCATGGCTACACCTTC